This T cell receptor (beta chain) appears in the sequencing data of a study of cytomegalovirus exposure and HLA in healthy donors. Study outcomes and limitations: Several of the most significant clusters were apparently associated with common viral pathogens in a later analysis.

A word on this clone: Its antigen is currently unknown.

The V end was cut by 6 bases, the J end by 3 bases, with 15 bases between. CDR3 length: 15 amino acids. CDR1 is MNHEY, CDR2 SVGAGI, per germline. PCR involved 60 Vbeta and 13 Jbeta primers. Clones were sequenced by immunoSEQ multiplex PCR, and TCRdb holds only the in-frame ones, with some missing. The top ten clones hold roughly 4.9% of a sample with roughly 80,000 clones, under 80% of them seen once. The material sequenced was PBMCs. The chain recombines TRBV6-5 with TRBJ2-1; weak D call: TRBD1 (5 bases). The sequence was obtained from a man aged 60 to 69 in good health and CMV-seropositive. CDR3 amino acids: CASRQELTVYNEQFF. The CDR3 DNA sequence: TGTGCCAGCAGGCAGGAACTGACAGTCTACAATGAGCAGTTCTTC.